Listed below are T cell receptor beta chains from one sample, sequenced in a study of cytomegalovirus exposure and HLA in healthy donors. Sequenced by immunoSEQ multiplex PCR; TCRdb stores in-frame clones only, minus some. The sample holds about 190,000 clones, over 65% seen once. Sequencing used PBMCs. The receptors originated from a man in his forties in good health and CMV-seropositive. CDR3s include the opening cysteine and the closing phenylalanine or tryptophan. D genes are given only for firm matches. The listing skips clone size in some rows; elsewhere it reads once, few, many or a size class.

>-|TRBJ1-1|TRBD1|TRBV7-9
TGTGCCAGCAGCTTCACAGGGGGGAACACTGAAGCTTTCTTT
CASSFTGGNTEAFF
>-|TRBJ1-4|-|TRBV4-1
TGCGCCAGCAGCCAAGGGGGGGACGCAGCCAAACTGTTTTTT
CASSQGGDAAKLFF
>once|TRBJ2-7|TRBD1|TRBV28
TGTGCCAGCAGTTGGGGCCGCGGACAGGGGCTCGTGGGTAGCGCCTACGAGCAGTACTTC
CASSWGRGQGLVGSAYEQYF
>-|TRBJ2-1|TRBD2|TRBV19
TGTGCCAGTAGCTTCTCCGGACTAGCGGGGGCCACCCTCTCCTACAATGAGCAGTTCTTC
CASSFSGLAGATLSYNEQFF
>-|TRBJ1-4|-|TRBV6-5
TGTGCCAGCAGTTACACGAGGGCAACTAATGAAAAACTGTTTTTT
CASSYTRATNEKLFF
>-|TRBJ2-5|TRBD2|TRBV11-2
TGTGCCAGCAGCTTAGTGTGGGGGCTAGCGGGAGGTGAGACCCAGTACTTC
CASSLVWGLAGGETQYF
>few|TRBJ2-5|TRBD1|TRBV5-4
TGTGCCAGCAGTCCCGGGACAGGGGGCCAAGAGACCCAGTACTTC
CASSPGTGGQETQYF
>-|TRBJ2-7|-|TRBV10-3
TGTGCCATCAGCCAAACTCAGAAGACTGGATTATCCTACGAGCAGTACTTC
CAISQTQKTGLSYEQYF
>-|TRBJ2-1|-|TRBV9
TGTGCCAGCAGCCTTTGGGGGCTAGCATATGAGCAGTTCTTC
CASSLWGLAYEQFF
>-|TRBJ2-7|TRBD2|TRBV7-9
TGTGCCAGCAGACGACTAGCGGAGGGGCTGGAGCAGTACTTC
CASRRLAEGLEQYF
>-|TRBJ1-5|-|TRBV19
TGTGCCAGTAGTTCCCCTGGGGACTTTAGCAATCAGCCCCAGCATTTT
CASSSPGDFSNQPQHF
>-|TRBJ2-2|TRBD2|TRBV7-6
TGTGCCAGCAGCAAAACTAGCGGGGTGAACACCGGGGAGCTGTTTTTT
CASSKTSGVNTGELFF
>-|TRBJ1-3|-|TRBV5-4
TGTGCCAGCAGCTCTCAGGGGAACTCTGGAAACACCATATATTTT
CASSSQGNSGNTIYF
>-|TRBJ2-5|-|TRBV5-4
TGTGCCAGCAGCTTGGATTTAGAGGGACAAAGCCAAGAGACCCAGTACTTC
CASSLDLEGQSQETQYF
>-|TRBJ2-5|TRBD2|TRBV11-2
TGTGCCAGCAGCCTAGCGGGTATTGTAGAGACCCAGTACTTC
CASSLAGIVETQYF
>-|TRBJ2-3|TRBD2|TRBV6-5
TGTGCCAGCAGTTACCTAAGCGGGAGCGCAGATACGCAGTATTTT
CASSYLSGSADTQYF
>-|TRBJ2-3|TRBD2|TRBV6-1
TGTGCCAGCACCATCACGGGTCTAGCGGGAGATACGCAGTATTTT
CASTITGLAGDTQYF
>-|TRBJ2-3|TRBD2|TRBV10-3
TGTGCCATCACTACCGGACTAGGGGGCACAGATACGCAGTATTTT
CAITTGLGGTDTQYF
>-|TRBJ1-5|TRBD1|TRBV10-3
TGTGCCATCAGTGAGGGACAGGGGAATCAGCCCCAGCATTTT
CAISEGQGNQPQHF
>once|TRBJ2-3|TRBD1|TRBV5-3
TGTGCCAGAAGCTTGCCCTCAGGACAGGGAGTGATAGATACGCAGTATTTT
CARSLPSGQGVIDTQYF
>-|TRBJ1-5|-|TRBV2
TGTGCCAGCAGTGAATGGGCTAGCAATCAGCCCCAGCATTTT
CASSEWASNQPQHF
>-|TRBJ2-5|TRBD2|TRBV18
TGTGCCAGCTCACCGAGGCCGGGAGGGACCCAAGAGACCCAGTACTTC
CASSPRPGGTQETQYF
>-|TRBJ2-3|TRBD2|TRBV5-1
TGCGCCAGCAGCTTGGTGGCGGGAGCTGTAGATACGCAGTATTTT
CASSLVAGAVDTQYF
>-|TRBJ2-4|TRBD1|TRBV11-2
TGTGCCAGCAGCCCCGGACAGGGGATGAACATTCAGTACTTC
CASSPGQGMNIQYF
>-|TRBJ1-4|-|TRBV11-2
TGTGCCAGCAGCCCCTCAACTAATGAAAAACTGTTTTTT
CASSPSTNEKLFF
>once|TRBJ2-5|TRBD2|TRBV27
TGTGCCAGCAGATCTTTACTAGCGGGAGGGCCAAGGGAGACCCAGTACTTC
CASRSLLAGGPRETQYF
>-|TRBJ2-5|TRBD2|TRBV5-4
TGTGCCAGCAGCTTGGCCCGTAGCGGGCTCCCACAAGAGACCCAGTACTTC
CASSLARSGLPQETQYF
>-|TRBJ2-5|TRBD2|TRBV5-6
TGTGCCAGCAGCTTACCGGGACTAGCGGACCAAGAGACCCAGTACTTC
CASSLPGLADQETQYF
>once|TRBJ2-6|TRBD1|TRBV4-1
TGCGCCAGCAGCCCCCGAGGGGAAGGACAGGGGACGCCTGGGGCCAACGTCCTGACTTTC
CASSPRGEGQGTPGANVLTF
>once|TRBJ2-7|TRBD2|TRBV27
TGTGCCAGCAAGCCTGGCCGACTAGCTTCTAAGCAGTGGTACTTC
CASKPGRLASKQWYF
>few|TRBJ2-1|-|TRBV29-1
TGCAGCGTTGATAAGGTGCAGGCGGGTGAGCAGTTCTTC
CSVDKVQAGEQFF
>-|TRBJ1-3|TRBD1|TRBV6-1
TGTGCCAGCAGGCGACAGGGGACCTCTGGAAACACCATATATTTT
CASRRQGTSGNTIYF
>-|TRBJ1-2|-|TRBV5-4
TGTGCCAGCAGCTTGGCAGGGGATCGTGGCTACACCTTC
CASSLAGDRGYTF
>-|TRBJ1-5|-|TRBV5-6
TGTGCCAGCAGCCGTCGCGTCGGGGGTTCGGAGCCCCAGCATTTT
CASSRRVGGSEPQHF
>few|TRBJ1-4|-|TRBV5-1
TGCGCCAGCAGCTTGGTAGCCCCAACTAATGAAAAACTGTTTTTT
CASSLVAPTNEKLFF
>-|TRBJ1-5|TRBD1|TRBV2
TGTGCCAGCAGTGAGACAGGGTTGGTTGGCAATCAGCCCCAGCATTTT
CASSETGLVGNQPQHF
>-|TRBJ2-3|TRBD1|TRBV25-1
TGTGCCAGCAGTGAGCCGACAGGGGGCGCACGCACAGATACGCAGTATTTT
CASSEPTGGARTDTQYF
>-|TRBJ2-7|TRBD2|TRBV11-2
TGTGCCAGCAGCTTAGGGACTAGCTACAAGGGCGAGCAGTACTTC
CASSLGTSYKGEQYF
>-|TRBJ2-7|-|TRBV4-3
TGCGCCAGCAGCCAAGGAAGCGGCGGCTACGAGCAGTACTTC
CASSQGSGGYEQYF
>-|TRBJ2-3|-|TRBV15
TGTGCCACCAGCAGAACCCAGAAAGATACGCAGTATTTT
CATSRTQKDTQYF
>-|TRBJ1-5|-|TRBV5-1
TGCGCCAGCAGCTTGTTGGCAGGGCAGGATCAGCCCCAGCATTTT
CASSLLAGQDQPQHF
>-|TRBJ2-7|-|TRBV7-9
TGTGCCAGCAGCTCGTCTACCTATGGGGGGTACGAGCAGTACTTC
CASSSSTYGGYEQYF
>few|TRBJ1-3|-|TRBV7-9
TGTGCCAGCAGCTTCAAAGGGACTTTCTCTGGAAACACCATATATTTT
CASSFKGTFSGNTIYF
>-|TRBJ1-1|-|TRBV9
TGTGCCAGCAGCGCCGGGGTGGCAGGGAGGGACACTGAAGCTTTCTTT
CASSAGVAGRDTEAFF
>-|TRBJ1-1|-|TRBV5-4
TGTGCCAGCAGCGGATGGGGCGACACTGAAGCTTTCTTT
CASSGWGDTEAFF
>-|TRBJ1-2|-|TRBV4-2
TGTGCCAGCAGCTTTAGTTCAGGGGAAGGCTACACCTTC
CASSFSSGEGYTF